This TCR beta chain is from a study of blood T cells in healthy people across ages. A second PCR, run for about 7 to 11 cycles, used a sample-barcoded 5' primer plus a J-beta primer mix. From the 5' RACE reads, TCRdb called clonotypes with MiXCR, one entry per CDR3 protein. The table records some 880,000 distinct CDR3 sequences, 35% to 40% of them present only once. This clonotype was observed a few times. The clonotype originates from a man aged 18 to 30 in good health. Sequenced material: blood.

The CDR3 DNA is TGTGCCAGCAGCTCGACAGGACCAAACCTACAAGAGACCCAGTACTTC. This sequence encodes CASSSTGPNLQETQYF. V and J are TRBV2 and TRBJ2-5; tentative D call: TRBD1 (6 bases). The CDR3 covers 16 residues. V was cut by 6 bases and J by 2 bases, with 19 bases left in between. Per germline, CDR1 SNHLY and CDR2 FYNNEI.